A single sample gave rise to the 2 T cell receptor beta chains below, sequenced in a study of T cell responses to AZD1222 COVID-19 vaccine (dated by TCRdb to the early 2020s). In light of the paper, this sample's time point label describes: baseline before first vaccination. The method was the immunoSEQ multiplex PCR assay. TCRdb carries this immuneACCESS record with in-frame sequences only. Its versions omit some clonotypes, under half of them owing to an unresolved V gene in the studies checked, with the rest unexplained. The table for this sample lists fewer than 200,000 clones; about 90% of them were counted only once. The leading ten clones occupy around 5.8% of the sample. The material was peripheral blood, obtained on day 0 of AZD1222 vaccination. These receptor sequences come from an adult in good health.

This sequence joins TRBV28 and TRBJ1-5; 11 bases line up with TRBD1. J was trimmed by 0 bases and V by 6 bases; bases with no gene match: 4. Looked up from germline, CDR1 is MDHEN and CDR2 is SYDVKM. The CDR3 covers 16 residues. The CDR3: CASRDRGRSSNQPQHF. CDR3 nucleotide sequence: TGTGCCAGCAGGGACAGGGGGCGTTCTAGCAATCAGCCCCAGCATTTT.

The J gene is TRBJ1-4, the V gene TRBV10-3; unclear D gene. CDR3 length equals 15 residues. The germline V gene has CDR1 ENHRY and CDR2 SYGVKD. With 0 bases removed from V and 8 bases from J, the gap between germline ends came to 13 bases. Written as DNA, the CDR3 is TGTGCCATCAGTGAGTCGATCCCCCCAGGAGAAAAACTGTTTTTT. As protein: CAISESIPPGEKLFF.